This T cell receptor (beta chain) was documented in a study of beta chain bispecific antibodies for T cell cancers. Either OKT3 anti-CD3 antibody or CD3/CD28 beads expanded T cells from blood mononuclear cells over roughly 3 days. Germline V gene data show CDR1 as SGHRS and CDR2 as YFSETQ. This CDR3 contains 13 residues. Trimming pared 5 bases from V and 7 bases from J, leaving 12 bases between. TCRdb reprocessed the 5' RACE reads via MiXCR and lists one record per CDR3 protein. Seen here are about 9,000 distinct CDR3 sequences, around 2.2% observed once, and the top ten hold 66%. Findings and limits, study-wide: In these mixed samples, most targeted TRBV reads derived from the leukemia cell line.

This clonotype was observed at least ten times. As yet, its antigen is unknown. The input for sequencing was T cells from a healthy donor cultured with Jurkat leukemia cells, taken from a culture containing an anti-CD19 bispecific antibody. The chain recombines TRBV5-1 with TRBJ2-2; D is uncertain. This TCR was sampled from a human donor in good health. Some clones in this sample may be carry-over from other donors' samples. CDR3 nucleotide sequence: TGCGCCAGCAGATGGGAAGGCTACGGGGAGCTGTTTTTT. Encoded protein: CASRWEGYGELFF.